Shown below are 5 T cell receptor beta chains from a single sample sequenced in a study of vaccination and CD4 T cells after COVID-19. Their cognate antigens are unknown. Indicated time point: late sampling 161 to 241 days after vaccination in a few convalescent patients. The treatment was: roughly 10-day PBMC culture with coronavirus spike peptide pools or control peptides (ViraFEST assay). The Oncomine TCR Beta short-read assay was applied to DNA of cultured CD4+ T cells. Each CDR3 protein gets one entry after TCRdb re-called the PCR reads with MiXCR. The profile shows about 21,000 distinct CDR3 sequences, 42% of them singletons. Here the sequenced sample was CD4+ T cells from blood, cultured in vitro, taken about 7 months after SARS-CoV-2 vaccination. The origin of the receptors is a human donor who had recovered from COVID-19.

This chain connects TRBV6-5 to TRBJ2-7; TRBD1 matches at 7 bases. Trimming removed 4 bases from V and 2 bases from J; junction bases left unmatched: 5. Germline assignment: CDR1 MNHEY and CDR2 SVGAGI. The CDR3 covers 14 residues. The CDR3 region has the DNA TGTGCCAGCAGTTTCGGACAGGTTGCCTACGAGCAGTACTTC. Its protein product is CASSFGQVAYEQYF.

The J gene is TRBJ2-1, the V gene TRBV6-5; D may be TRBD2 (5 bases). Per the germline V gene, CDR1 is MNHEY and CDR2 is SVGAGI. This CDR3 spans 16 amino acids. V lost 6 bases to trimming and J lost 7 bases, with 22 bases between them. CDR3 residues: CASSYAPVGNINEQFF. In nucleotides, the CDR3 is TGTGCCAGCAGCTACGCCCCAGTCGGGAATATTAATGAGCAGTTCTTC.

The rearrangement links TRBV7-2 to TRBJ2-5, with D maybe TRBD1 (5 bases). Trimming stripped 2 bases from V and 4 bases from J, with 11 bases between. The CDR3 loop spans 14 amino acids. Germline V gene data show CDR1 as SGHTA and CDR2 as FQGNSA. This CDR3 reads CASSLQGSGETQYF. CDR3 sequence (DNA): TGTGCCAGCAGCTTACAGGGTTCTGGAGAGACCCAGTACTTC. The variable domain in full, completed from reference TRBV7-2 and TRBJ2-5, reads GAGVSQSPSNKVTEKGKDVELRCDPISGHTALYWYRQSLGQGLEFLIYFQGNSAPDKSGLPSDRFSAERTGGSVSTLTIQRTQQEDSAVYLCASSLQGSGETQYFGPGTRLLVL.

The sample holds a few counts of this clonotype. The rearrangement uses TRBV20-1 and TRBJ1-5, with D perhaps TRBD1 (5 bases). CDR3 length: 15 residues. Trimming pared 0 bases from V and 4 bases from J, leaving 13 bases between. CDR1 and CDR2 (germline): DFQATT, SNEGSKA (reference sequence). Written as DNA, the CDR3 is TGCAGTGCTAGAGATTCGTTCGGGGGAAATCAGCCCCAGCATTTT. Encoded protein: CSARDSFGGNQPQHF.

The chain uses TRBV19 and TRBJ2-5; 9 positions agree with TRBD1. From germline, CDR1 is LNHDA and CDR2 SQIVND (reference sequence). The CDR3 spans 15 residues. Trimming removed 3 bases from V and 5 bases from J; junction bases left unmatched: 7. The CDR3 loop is CASSMITGGLETQYF. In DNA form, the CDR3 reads TGTGCCAGTAGTATGATCACAGGGGGCCTGGAGACCCAGTACTTC.